At least ten counts were recorded for the clone carrying this T cell receptor beta chain. Individual cDNA molecules (in the library) carried attached unique molecular identifiers. TCRdb re-called the RACE reads with MiXCR, one entry per CDR3 protein. The sample consists of some 62,000 distinct CDR3 sequences, approximately 10% of them appearing once. Time point indicated: patch test 3, about 24 weeks after DPC sensitization. As to treatment: therapeutic diphenylcyclopropenone sensitization with weekly scalp DPC. Ahead of applying each patch test, blood was sampled. The data stem from a study of human T cells and chemical hapten exposure. Whole-study context: Diphenylcyclopropenone was administered weekly to the scalp of patients throughout the roughly 24-week study. Chiefly female patients presented with alopecia areata, totalis or universalis.

This CDR3 has 15 amino acids. J lost 6 bases, V lost 5 bases, and 12 bases had no gene match. Germline CDR1 is MDHEN and CDR2 is SYDVKM. This specimen consisted of whole blood, obtained in connection with sensitization to the hapten diphenylcyclopropenone (DPC). V and J are TRBV28 and TRBJ1-2, with 7 bases identical to TRBD1. The sequence was obtained from a woman aged 30 to 39 with alopecia areata. Some clones in this sample may be carry-over from other donors' samples. CDR3 coding DNA: TGTGCCAGCAGTGCTACACAGGGGAAGGTGGATGGCTACACCTTC. This codes for CASSATQGKVDGYTF.